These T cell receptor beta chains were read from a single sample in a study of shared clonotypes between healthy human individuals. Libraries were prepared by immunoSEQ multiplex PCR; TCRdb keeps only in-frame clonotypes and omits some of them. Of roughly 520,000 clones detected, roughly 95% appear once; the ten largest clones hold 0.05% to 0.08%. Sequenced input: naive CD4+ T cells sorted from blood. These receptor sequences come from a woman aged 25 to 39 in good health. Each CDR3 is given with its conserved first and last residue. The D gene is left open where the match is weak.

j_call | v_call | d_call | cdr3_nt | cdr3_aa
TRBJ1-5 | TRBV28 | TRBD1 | TGTGCCAGCAGACCCAGGGGGGTCCGTAATCAGCCCCAGCATTTT | CASRPRGVRNQPQHF
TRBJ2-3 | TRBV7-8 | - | TGTGCCAGCAGCTTAGGTTCTCAGGGCCCTACGCAGTATTTT | CASSLGSQGPTQYF
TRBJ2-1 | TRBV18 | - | TGTGCCAGCTCACCCACCTCTCCCTTCAACAATGAGCAGTTCTTC | CASSPTSPFNNEQFF
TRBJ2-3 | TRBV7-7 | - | TGTGCACCACGGGGGCGGGAGCCAGATACGCAGTATTTT | CAPRGREPDTQYF
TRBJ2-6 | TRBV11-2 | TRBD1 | TGTGCCAGCAGCATAATATCAGGGGGCCACCACTCTGGGGCCAACGTCCTGACTTTC | CASSIISGGHHSGANVLTF
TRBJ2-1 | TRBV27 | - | TGTGCCAGCAGTTTATCCAGAAACCGTTACAATGAGCAGTTCTTC | CASSLSRNRYNEQFF
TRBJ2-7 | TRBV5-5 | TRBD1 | TGTGCCGGTGGATCCGGGACAGGGGGCCCGTACGAGCAGTACTTC | CAGGSGTGGPYEQYF
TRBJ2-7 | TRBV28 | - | TGTGCCAGCAGTTTATCCGGGACATGGGGTAGCCGGCAGTACTTC | CASSLSGTWGSRQYF
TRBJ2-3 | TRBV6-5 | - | TGTGCCAGCAGAACATCTATGGGCACAGATACGCAGTATTTT | CASRTSMGTDTQYF
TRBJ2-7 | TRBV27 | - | TGTGCCAGCAGGGGGACCTCGGAACACGAGCAGTACTTC | CASRGTSEHEQYF
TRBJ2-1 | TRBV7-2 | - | TGTGCCAGCAGCTTAGGGGGTGAGCAGTTCTTC | CASSLGGEQFF
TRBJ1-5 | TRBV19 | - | TGTGCCAGTAGTATAATGAAGGGGGATGGGCAGCCCCAGCATTTT | CASSIMKGDGQPQHF
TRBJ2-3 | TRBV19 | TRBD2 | TGTGCCAGTAGTATACTAGCGGGAGTACCCACAGATACGCAGTATTTT | CASSILAGVPTDTQYF
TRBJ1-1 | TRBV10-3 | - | TGTGCCATCAGTCATGGGACGCAGAACACTGAAGCTTTCTTT | CAISHGTQNTEAFF
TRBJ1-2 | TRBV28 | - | TGTGCCAGCACCCAAATGTGGGAAATCAGTGGCTACACCTTC | CASTQMWEISGYTF
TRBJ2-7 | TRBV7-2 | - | TGTGCCAGCAGCTTAACCGGCTGGCGGCAGTACTTC | CASSLTGWRQYF
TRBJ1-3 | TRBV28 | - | TGTGCCAGCGAAACTGTGGGTATCGGCTCTGGAAACACCATATATTTT | CASETVGIGSGNTIYF
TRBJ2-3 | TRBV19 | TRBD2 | TGTGCCAGTAGTATAGACCTAGCGGGAGTGGTCACAGATACGCAGTATTTT | CASSIDLAGVVTDTQYF
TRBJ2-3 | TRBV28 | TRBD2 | TGTGCCAGCAGTTTCGGGGGACTAGCGGGAGGGCTAGATACGCAGTATTTT | CASSFGGLAGGLDTQYF
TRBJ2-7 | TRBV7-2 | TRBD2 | TGTGCCAGCAGCTTAGTTGGGGCGTGGACTAGAAACGAGCAGTACTTC | CASSLVGAWTRNEQYF
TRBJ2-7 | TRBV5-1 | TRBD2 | TGCGCCAGCAGCCTCCGACTAGCGGGAGTGTACGAGCAGTACTTC | CASSLRLAGVYEQYF
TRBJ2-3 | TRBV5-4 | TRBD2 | TGTGCCAGCAGCCCCGGGACTAGCGGGAGGACAAGACCAGATACGCAGTATTTT | CASSPGTSGRTRPDTQYF
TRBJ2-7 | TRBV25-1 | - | TGTGCCAGCAGTGGTGGTAAGAGCGGTACCTACGAGCAGTACTTC | CASSGGKSGTYEQYF
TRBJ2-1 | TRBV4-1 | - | TGCGCCAGCAGCCCACTTAGTCCCAACAATGAGCAGTTCTTC | CASSPLSPNNEQFF
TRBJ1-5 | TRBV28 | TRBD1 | TGTGCCAGCAGTTTAAATCGGGGGGGGACAGTAACGCGTCAGCCCCAGCATTTT | CASSLNRGGTVTRQPQHF